The 29 T cell receptor beta chains below come from one sample, sequenced in a study of tumor and adjacent non-tumor tissue in lung cancer. The template was RNA from unsorted bulk tissue. The normal lung tissue was taken more than 3 cm from the tumor edge. A modified ARM-PCR protocol with three rounds of nested PCR amplified TCRbeta. One entry per CDR3 protein, called by TCRdb with MiXCR from the multiplex PCR reads. This table has fewer than 100,000 distinct CDR3 sequences, 65% to 80% appearing once. Sequenced input: distant non-tumor lung tissue. Source of these receptors: a woman aged 50 to 65 with non-small cell lung cancer.

Regarding this clonotype: A read error may account for a junction end that differs from germline. The chain employs TRBV6-6 and TRBJ2-7, with 9 positions matching TRBD2. The CDR3 extends over 17 amino acids. Germline lookup yields CDR1 MNHNY and CDR2 SVGAGI (reference sequence). CDR3 region: CGSSYPFQAGGDYEQYF. CDR3 DNA: TGTGGCAGCAGTTACCCGTTCCAAGCGGGAGGTGATTACGAGCAGTACTTC.

On this clonotype: The CDR3 does not close with the conserved phenylalanine or tryptophan, likely indicating a read error. The rearrangement links TRBV5-1 to TRBJ2-3; TRBD1 or TRBD2 may be the D gene (5 bases each). The CDR3 length is 15 residues. V shed 0 bases and J shed 7 bases, with 15 bases lying between them. CDR1 and CDR2 from the germline V gene are SGHRS and YFSETQ. In DNA form, the CDR3 reads TGCGCCAGCAGCTTGGTCGCCGGGGCGGCAAATACGCAGTATTCT. Translated: CASSLVAGAANTQYS.

Comment on this clonotype: At one end the junction does not follow the germline gene, possibly because of a read error. The rearrangement uses TRBV29-1 and TRBJ2-1, with D perhaps matching TRBD2 (5 bases). The germline V gene has CDR1 SQVTM and CDR2 ANQGSEA. The CDR3 has 13 residues. The DNA for the CDR3 is TGCAGCGTTCTGAGCGGAAGAAACAGTGAGCGGTTCTTC. It encodes CSVLSGRNSERFF.

On this clonotype: The junction and the germline gene differ at one end; a read error may be behind it. This chain joins TRBV12-3 or TRBV12-4 and TRBJ2-5; the D call may be TRBD1 or TRBD2 (5 bases each). The CDR3 is made up of 14 amino acids. In DNA form, the CDR3 reads TGTGCCAGCAGTTGGGACGAGGTCAAAGGGACCCAATACTTT. This gives the protein CASSWDEVKGTQYF.

The rearrangement links TRBV4-2 to TRBJ1-1; D is undetermined. The CDR3 has 15 amino acids. Germline assignment: CDR1 LGHNA and CDR2 YNFKEQ. V dropped 4 bases and J dropped 11 bases, with 23 bases sitting between them. The CDR3 spells CASSPSSDMDVEAFF. CDR3 DNA: TGTGCCAGCAGCCCGAGCTCCGACATGGACGTAGAGGCTTTCTTT.

In regard to this clonotype: A single base separates this from a much larger clone, so it may be a read error. The chain has TRBV28 and TRBJ2-2, with 11 bases that match TRBD1. This CDR3 comprises 15 residues. Germline values: CDR1 MDHEN, CDR2 SYDVKM. CDR3 bases: TGTGCCAGCAAAGAGGACAGGGGGCGAACCGTGGAGCTGTTTTTT. Translated, it gives CASKEDRGRTVELFF. The variable domain in full, with the rest retrieved from reference TRBV28 and TRBJ2-2, is DVKVTQSSRYLVKRTGEKVFLECVQDMDHENMFWYRQDPGLGLRLIYFSYDVKMKEKGDIPEGYSVSREKKERFSLILESASTNQTSMYLCASKEDRGRTVELFFGEGSRLTVL.

Comments on this clonotype: Germline and junction disagree at one end, which may indicate a read error. This chain links TRBV12-3 or TRBV12-4 with TRBJ2-2; 9 positions match TRBD1. The length of the CDR3 is 16 residues. CDR3 sequence: CASSRGQGSNTGELFF. DNA for the CDR3: TGTGCCAGCAGTCGAGGACAGGGGTCGAACACCGGGGAGTTGTTTTTT.

This clonotype was observed a single time. Mismatch with germline at one junction end may stem from a read error. V gene TRBV29-1 combines with J gene TRBJ2-3; perhaps TRBD2 as D (5 bases). Per the germline V gene, CDR1 is SQVTM and CDR2 is ANQGSEA. The CDR3 runs to 14 residues. The chain's CDR3 is CGVPKPGSTDTQYF. The CDR3, as DNA: TGCGGCGTACCCAAACCGGGAAGCACAGATACGCAGTATTTT.

A single count supports this clonotype. A much larger clonotype is one base distant, so this may be a read error. The V call is TRBV20-1, the J call TRBJ2-1, with no clear D. From germline, CDR1 is DFQATT and CDR2 SNEGSKA (reference sequence). The CDR3 is made up of 15 amino acids. Written as DNA, the CDR3 is TGCAGAGCTAGTGTTTATTCTCACTCCTACAATGAGCAGTTCTTC. Its protein is CRASVYSHSYNEQFF.

As to this clonotype: A much larger clone differs by one base, so this may be a read error. J is TRBJ2-2 and V is TRBV19, with D tentatively TRBD1 or TRBD2 (5 bases each). This CDR3 has 14 residues. The V end was cut by 4 bases, the J end by 7 bases, with 13 bases between. Germline V gives CDR1 LNHDA, CDR2 SQIVND (reference sequence). CDR3 nucleotide sequence: TGTGCCAGTAGTAACTGGGGGAAAATCGGGGAGCTGTTTTTT. It encodes CASSNWGKIGELFF.

The chain uses TRBV28 and TRBJ2-1; D tentatively reads TRBD1 or TRBD2 (5 bases each). The V end was cut by 6 bases, the J end by 12 bases, with 21 bases between. This CDR3 region has 14 residues. Germline assignment: CDR1 MDHEN and CDR2 SYDVKM. The CDR3 DNA is TGTGCCAGCAGATCCTTCACGGGACCTACTGGGCAGTTCTTC. Its protein product is CASRSFTGPTGQFF.

With regard to this clonotype: A junction boundary mismatches the germline segment, possibly from a read error. The rearrangement links TRBV11-2 to TRBJ2-3; possibly TRBD1 for D (5 bases). The V gene's germline CDR1 is SGHAT and CDR2 FQNNGV. This CDR3 comprises 15 residues. The CDR3 DNA is TGTGACAGCAGCTTAGGACCCCCAGGGTACCATACGCAATATTTT. It codes for CDSSLGPPGYHTQYF.

This rearrangement joins TRBV4-1 to TRBJ2-5; D gene unclear. V lost 1 base and J lost 10, with 13 bases in between. The CDR3 contains 13 residues. Germline CDR1 is MGHRA and CDR2 is YSYEKL. The CDR3 reads CASSQAGGFDQYF. CDR3 coding DNA: TGCGCCAGCAGCCAAGCGGGTGGGTTTGACCAGTACTTC.

Worth noting for this clonotype: The junction and the germline gene differ at one end; a read error may be behind it. This rearrangement joins TRBV7-9 to TRBJ1-4; D not certain. The CDR3 has 14 amino acids. Germline loops: CDR1 SEHNR, CDR2 FQNEAQ (reference sequence). The CDR3 sequence is CDSSFGATNEKLFF. DNA of the CDR3: TGTGACAGCAGCTTCGGTGCAACTAATGAAAAACTGTTTTTT.

This clonotype was detected only a few times. A read error may be the cause here, since a much bigger clone is one base away. The chain couples TRBV30 to TRBJ2-5; D gene ambiguous. This CDR3 comprises 13 residues. V shed 0 bases and J shed 4 bases, with 9 bases lying between them. Germline assignment: CDR1 GTSNPN and CDR2 SVGIG (reference sequence). In DNA, the CDR3 is TGTGCCTGGAGTGTACATCATGGAGAGACCCAGTACTTC. Translated: CAWSVHHGETQYF.

As regards this clonotype: At one of its ends the junction is not consistent with the germline gene, which may arise from a read error. The V and J genes are TRBV29-1 and TRBJ2-7; D might be TRBD2 (6 bases). CDR1 and CDR2 (germline): SQVTM, ANQGSEA. This CDR3 comprises 13 residues. The CDR3, as DNA: TGCAGTGTTGAAGGGCGGCTAGCGAGTGAGCAGTACTTC. Amino acid sequence: CSVEGRLASEQYF.

The chain recombines TRBV11-3 with TRBJ2-7; a weak D match, TRBD1 (5 bases). Trimming removed 1 base at V and 3 bases at J, with 16 bases between. The CDR3 contains 16 residues. Germline V gene sequence: CDR1 SGHNT, CDR2 YENEEA. The CDR3: CASSLGFGAGLYEQYF. The CDR3 DNA sequence: TGTGCCAGCAGCTTAGGATTTGGGGCAGGGCTCTACGAGCAGTACTTC.

As regards this clonotype: At one boundary the junction diverges from the germline segment, which might be a read error. This rearrangement joins TRBV28 to TRBJ2-3, with D perhaps assigned TRBD1 or TRBD2 (5 bases each). CDR1 and CDR2 from the germline V gene are MDHEN and SYDVKM. This CDR3 comprises 14 residues. In nucleotides, the CDR3 is TGTACCAGCAGCTCGGGACGCCTCACAGATACGCAGTTTTTT. Protein sequence: CTSSSGRLTDTQFF.

Notes on this clonotype: Because it lacks the conserved phenylalanine or tryptophan at the end, this CDR3 is likely a read error. The chain links TRBV6-5 to TRBJ2-1; TRBD1 matches at 7 bases. The germline V gene encodes CDR1 MNHEY and CDR2 SVGAGI. CDR3 length: 15 residues. The trim removed 6 bases at V and 0 bases at J, leaving 5 bases unmatched. CDR3: CASRETGSSYNEQFI. CDR3 coding DNA: TGTGCCAGCAGGGAGACAGGGAGCTCCTACAATGAGCAGTTCATC.

The V and J genes are TRBV21-1 and TRBJ2-7; the table's D call, TRBD2, has no DNA check behind it. TRBV21-1 is a documented pseudogene. The CDR3 is 16 residues long. CDR3 residues: CANSKGVTSAAQVKYF. The CDR3 coding sequence is TGTGCCAACAGCAAGGGGGTCACTAGCGCGGCCCAAGTGAAGTACTTC.

V is TRBV29-1 and J is TRBJ2-1, with D tentatively TRBD1 (6 bases). Germline CDR1 and CDR2: SQVTM and ANQGSEA. The CDR3 is 13 residues long. Trimming removed 7 bases from V and 12 bases from J, with 22 bases in between. DNA of the CDR3: TGCAGCGCTTCCGGGACATCGAGCAGCTGGCAGTTCTTC. Protein: CSASGTSSSWQFF.

Judged by abundance, this clonotype is large (0.1 to 1%). This chain links TRBV28 with TRBJ1-3; D gene uncertain. In germline, CDR1 is MDHEN, CDR2 SYDVKM. The CDR3 loop spans 11 amino acids. V was cut by 7 bases and J by 4 bases, with 5 bases left in between. This chain's CDR3 is CASTWGNTIYF. CDR3 DNA sequence: TGTGCCAGCACCTGGGGAAACACCATATATTTT.

As for this clonotype: The junction does not match germline at one end; this may be a read error. The chain's CDR3 is CASSPRGELSGADVLTF. The CDR3 nucleotides are TGTGCCAGCAGCCCAAGGGGCGAGCTCTCTGGGGCCGACGTCCTGACTTTC. The chain couples TRBV2 to TRBJ2-6; possible D gene TRBD1, 5 bases. Germline V gene sequence: CDR1 SNHLY, CDR2 FYNNEI. This CDR3 spans 17 amino acids. Supplemented by reference TRBV2 and TRBJ2-6, the full variable domain reads EPEVTQTPSHQVTQMGQEVILRCVPISNHLYFYWYRQILGQKVEFLVSFYNNEISEKSEIFDDQFSVERPDGSNFTLKIRSTKLEDSAMYFCASSPRGELSGADVLTFGAGSRLTVL.

As for this clonotype: It is likely a read error, because the conserved phenylalanine at the end of the CDR3 is missing. The chain uses TRBV4-2 and TRBJ2-6; D is unresolved. The CDR3 covers 17 residues. Germline CDR1 and CDR2: LGHNA and YNFKEQ. V shed 3 bases and J shed 4 bases, with 16 bases lying between them. CDR3 bases: TGTGCCAGCAGCCACGGTAGTGGAAGCTCCGGGGCCAACGTCCTGACTTTA. As protein: CASSHGSGSSGANVLTL.

Regarding this clonotype: With a much larger clone just one base away, this may be a read error. This chain uses TRBV5-1 with TRBJ1-2, with TRBD1 matching 7 bases. Germline loops: CDR1 SGHRS, CDR2 YFSETQ. V was pared by 9 bases and J by 5 bases, with 13 bases of the junction left unmatched. The CDR3 has 14 amino acids. The CDR3 DNA is TGCGCCAACAGGCGGGACAGAGGGGTGTATGGCTACACCTTC. Translation: CANRRDRGVYGYTF.

The chain links TRBV20-1 to TRBJ2-1; 10 bases map to TRBD1. With 5 bases clipped from V and 3 bases from J, the junction kept 22 bases outside the gene matches. Germline V lookup: CDR1 DFQATT, CDR2 SNEGSKA (reference sequence). The CDR3 is 20 amino acids. The CDR3 reads CSARHWSGQGVVTIYNEQFF. CDR3 DNA: TGCAGTGCTCGACACTGGTCAGGACAGGGGGTGGTGACGATCTACAATGAGCAGTTCTTC.

Points on this clonotype: A read error is possible here, since a much larger clone lies one base away. V and J are TRBV28 and TRBJ2-5; D may be TRBD1 or TRBD2 (5 bases each). This CDR3 has 16 residues. V dropped 4 bases and J dropped 3 bases, with 18 bases sitting between them. CDR1 MDHEN and CDR2 SYDVKM come from the germline V gene. In DNA form, the CDR3 reads TGTGCCAGCAGTTCATGGTCCGGGGCGGGCGAAGAGACCCAGTACTTC. It yields the protein CASSSWSGAGEETQYF.

About this clonotype itself: This may stem from a read error, because a much larger clone lies one nucleotide away. The V call is TRBV24-1, the J call TRBJ1-5; D perhaps matches TRBD1 (6 bases). TRBJ2-3 matches the DNA end more closely, so the J call is doubtful. The germline CDR1 and CDR2 sequences are KGHDR and SFDVKD. This CDR3 spans 15 amino acids. In DNA form, the CDR3 reads TGTGCCACCAGTGACGCCAGGGGACCGGATCAGCCCCAGTATTTT. This codes for CATSDARGPDQPQYF.

There are many counts of this clonotype. The chain uses TRBV5-5 and TRBJ2-2, with D uncertain. The length of the CDR3 is 15 residues. The germline V and J ends were trimmed by 1 base and 1 base, with 8 bases remaining between them. The V gene's germline CDR1 is SGHKS and CDR2 YYEKEE (reference sequence). The CDR3 loop is CASSLMGRNTGELFF. For the CDR3, the DNA is TGTGCCAGCAGCTTGATGGGAAGGAACACCGGGGAGCTGTTTTTT.